The 19 T cell receptor beta chains given below trace back to one sample, sequenced in a study of T-cell reconstitution after alpha-beta-depleted transplantation in children (dated by TCRdb to the mid-2010s). Libraries were constructed by PCR. The sequencer listed for this sample is Illumina HiSeq 2500. To normalize quantification of the TCRbeta repertoire, the TCR libraries were built with molecular barcoding that relied on unique molecular identifiers. Using fastp trimming at Q25 and MiXCR clonotype assembly, TCRdb reanalyzed the public sequencing data and kept in-frame beta chains. Identical CDR3 protein sequences are pooled into one entry, listed with their most common genes and DNA. The sample table records approximately 190,000 distinct CDR3 sequences; 5% to 7.5% of these occur just once. The ten largest account for around 4.4% of the sample. This specimen's treatment or condition label, interpreted: allogeneic hematopoietic cell transplantation with graft depleted of TCRalphabeta T cells and CD19 B cells.

Specimen: PBMCs, collected before TCRalphabeta/CD19-depleted stem cell transplant. The receptors were sampled from a girl less than two years old with combined immunodeficiency, due to receive a stem cell transplant.

About this clonotype: A far larger clone is one nucleotide away, so this likely arose from a read error. A read error is likely, as this CDR3 ends without the conserved phenylalanine or tryptophan. The J gene is TRBJ1-1, the V gene TRBV27; no firm D call. The CDR3 covers 13 residues. Germline loops: CDR1 MNHEY, CDR2 SMNVEV (reference sequence). Deletions cut 3 bases from V and 1 base from J, with 6 bases between. The CDR3 loop reads CASSLQGNTEAFC. CDR3 sequence (DNA): TGTGCCAGCAGTTTGCAAGGGAACACTGAAGCTTTCTGT.

There are many counts of this clonotype. The CDR3 DNA follows: TGCGCCAGCAGCTTGAGCGGGGGGTCTAGGGATGAGCAGTTCTTC. Translation: CASSLSGGSRDEQFF. The chain is built from TRBV5-1 and TRBJ2-1; TRBD2 matches at 9 bases. CDR3 length equals 15 residues. The trim removed 1 base at V and 8 bases at J, leaving 7 bases unmatched. CDR1 and CDR2 from the germline V gene are SGHRS and YFSETQ. Full variable domain (outside the CDR3, taken from reference TRBV5-1 and TRBJ2-1): KAGVTQTPRYLIKTRGQQVTLSCSPISGHRSVSWYQQTPGQGLQFLFEYFSETQRNKGNFPGRFSGRQFSNSRSEMNVSTLELGDSALYLCASSLSGGSRDEQFFGPGTRLTVL.

This clonotype appeared many times. V and J are TRBV15 and TRBJ2-1; 7 nucleotides line up with TRBD2. The V and J ends lost 5 bases and 2 bases, in that order; junction bases with no gene match: 15. The germline V gene encodes CDR1 LNHNV and CDR2 YYDKDF (reference sequence). This CDR3 is 18 amino acids long. In DNA, the CDR3 is TGTGCCACCAGCGTCCCCGGGGGAGGGCCTTTGGCCTACAATGAGCAGTTCTTC. Residues: CATSVPGGGPLAYNEQFF.

There are many counts of this clonotype. The chain carries TRBV13 and TRBJ2-1; TRBD2 is a possible D gene (5 bases). The V and J ends lost 6 bases and 2 bases respectively, with 14 bases between them. The CDR3 is 15 amino acids. In germline, CDR1 is PRHDT, CDR2 FYEKMQ (reference sequence). CDR3 nucleotide sequence: TGTGCCAGCAGGTATCTAGCAGGAACCTACAATGAGCAGTTCTTC. Translation: CASRYLAGTYNEQFF.

This clonotype was detected ten times or more. The chain carries TRBV7-9 and TRBJ2-3, with D perhaps TRBD1 or TRBD2 (5 bases each). There are 17 residues in the CDR3. The V gene lost 2 bases and the J gene lost 0 bases, with 15 bases spanning the gap. Germline CDR1 and CDR2: SEHNR and FQNEAQ (reference sequence). The CDR3 region has the DNA TGTGCCAGCAGCTTATCTTCGAGGGGTTTGAGCACAGATACGCAGTATTTT. This sequence encodes CASSLSSRGLSTDTQYF. Full variable domain (missing parts from reference TRBV7-9 and TRBJ2-3): DTGVSQNPRHKITKRGQNVTFRCDPISEHNRLYWYRQTLGQGPEFLTYFQNEAQLEKSRLLSDRFSAERPKGSFSTLEIQRTEQGDSAMYLCASSLSSRGLSTDTQYFGPGTRLTVL.

This clonotype was picked up many times. The chain couples TRBV5-1 to TRBJ1-1; D ambiguous. CDR1 is SGHRS and CDR2 is YFSETQ in the germline V gene. This CDR3 spans 15 amino acids. V dropped 1 base and J dropped 1 base, with 11 bases sitting between them. The chain's CDR3 is CASSLQSVPNTEAFF. The CDR3, as DNA: TGCGCCAGCAGCTTGCAATCCGTCCCGAACACTGAAGCTTTCTTT.

As for this clonotype: At one of its ends the junction is not consistent with the germline gene, which may arise from a read error. The chain joins TRBV20-1 to TRBJ2-1; 14 bases map to TRBD2. There are 17 residues in the CDR3. In germline, CDR1 is DFQATT, CDR2 SNEGSKA (reference sequence). CDR3 in DNA: TGCTGTGCCGGGACTAGCGGGAGAGAAACCAACTACAATGAGCAGTTCTTC. Encoded protein: CCAGTSGRETNYNEQFF.

This clonotype was detected many times. This sequence joins TRBV7-6 and TRBJ1-4, with a possible D match to TRBD1 (6 bases). Per germline, CDR1 SGHVS and CDR2 FNYEAQ. V lost 3 bases and J 5 bases, leaving 10 bases between the germline ends. This CDR3 spans 14 amino acids. The chain's CDR3 is CASSLGGGNEKLFF. CDR3 DNA: TGTGCCAGCAGCTTGGGAGGGGGAAATGAAAAACTGTTTTTT.

This clonotype was seen ten or more times. The chain combines TRBV5-5 with TRBJ1-1, with D perhaps TRBD1 (5 bases). With 2 bases removed from V and 6 bases from J, the gap between germline ends came to 8 bases. Germline assignment: CDR1 SGHKS and CDR2 YYEKEE (reference sequence). The CDR3 consists of 12 residues. CDR3 region: CASSFGGAEAFF. CDR3 DNA: TGTGCCAGCAGCTTTGGGGGGGCTGAAGCTTTCTTT.

This clonotype was found many times. The CDR3 is CASNPSGRSIWDEQFF. The CDR3 nucleotides are TGTGCCAGCAATCCTAGCGGGAGGTCTATCTGGGATGAGCAGTTCTTC. V is TRBV6-1 and J is TRBJ2-1, with TRBD2 matching 11 bases. Unmatched junction bases numbered 13, after V lost 7 bases and J lost 8 bases. The CDR3 is 16 residues long. Germline CDR1 MNHNS, CDR2 SASEGT.

This clonotype occurred many times. The gene calls are TRBV12-3 or TRBV12-4 and TRBJ2-2; 8 bases agree with TRBD1. The CDR3 runs 15 residues. Trimming at V came to 5 bases and at J to 1 base, leaving 3 bases not matched to a gene. The CDR3 sequence is CASSLGTGNTGELFF. CDR3 in DNA: TGTGCCAGCAGTCTAGGGACAGGGAACACCGGGGAGCTGTTTTTT.

This sequence joins TRBV27 and TRBJ2-1; possible D gene TRBD2, 5 bases. The CDR3 runs 19 residues. V gave up 0 bases and J gave up 6 bases, with 24 bases separating them. CDR1 is MNHEY, CDR2 SMNVEV, per germline (reference sequence). CDR3 protein: CASSLSPPFQRSQVNEQFF. The CDR3 DNA sequence: TGTGCCAGCAGTTTATCCCCACCATTCCAGCGGTCCCAGGTCAATGAGCAGTTCTTC.

Ten or more counts support this clonotype. The V call is TRBV7-8, the J call TRBJ2-3, with 7 bases matching TRBD2. The CDR3 runs 15 residues. CDR1 and CDR2 from the germline V gene are SGHVS and FQNEAQ. The junction had 4 bases not matched to a gene; V was cut back by 1 base and J by 3 bases. CDR3 residues: CASSLEVGGTDTQYF. The CDR3 DNA reads as TGTGCCAGCAGCTTAGAGGTGGGGGGGACAGATACGCAGTATTTT. The full variable domain, completed using reference TRBV7-8 and TRBJ2-3, is GAGVSQSPRYKVAKRGQDVALRCDPISGHVSLFWYQQALGQGPEFLTYFQNEAQLDKSGLPSDRFFAERPEGSVSTLKIQRTQQEDSAVYLCASSLEVGGTDTQYFGPGTRLTVL.

In its sample, this clonotype was seen many times. The chain has TRBV5-1 and TRBJ2-7; 9 positions match TRBD1. With V trimmed by 5 bases and J by 2 bases, 5 bases remained unmatched. The CDR3 totals 14 residues. From germline, CDR1 is SGHRS and CDR2 YFSETQ. The CDR3 is CASSPGTGPYEQYF. CDR3 DNA: TGCGCCAGCAGTCCCGGGACAGGGCCCTACGAGCAGTACTTC.

There are many counts of this clonotype. The chain employs TRBV5-1 and TRBJ2-6; no firm D call. CDR1 SGHRS and CDR2 YFSETQ come from the germline V gene. The V gene lost 0 bases and the J gene lost 0 bases, with 19 bases spanning the gap. The CDR3 length is 20 residues. The CDR3 is CASSLASSRDGFSGANVLTF. CDR3 in DNA: TGCGCCAGCAGCTTGGCATCGTCTCGTGACGGCTTCTCTGGGGCCAACGTCCTGACTTTC.

This clonotype was seen at least ten times. The V and J genes are TRBV7-6 and TRBJ2-2; no clear D. CDR3 length equals 13 residues. The ends were cut back, 3 bases at V and 4 bases at J, with 6 bases in the middle. Germline CDR1 reads SGHVS; CDR2 reads FNYEAQ. CDR3 sequence (DNA): TGTGCCAGCAGCTTTGCCTCCACCGGGGAGCTGTTTTTT. It specifies CASSFASTGELFF.

This clonotype came up many times. The chain links TRBV5-1 to TRBJ2-6; D ambiguous. CDR1 is SGHRS and CDR2 is YFSETQ in the germline V gene. V was pared by 2 bases and J by 0 bases, with 6 bases between. This CDR3 is 15 amino acids long. The CDR3 spells CASSLYSSGANVLTF. The CDR3 DNA follows: TGCGCCAGCAGCTTATACTCCTCTGGGGCCAACGTCCTGACTTTC.

This clonotype was detected many times. The chain is built from TRBV11-2 and TRBJ2-3; D is perhaps TRBD1 (6 bases). Trimming cost V 0 bases and J 2 bases, with 18 bases left between them. The V gene's germline CDR1 is SGHAT and CDR2 FQNNGV. CDR3 length: 18 residues. Here the CDR3 DNA reads TGTGCCAGCAGCTTAGACGTACAGGGAAGTATTTTCACAGATACGCAGTATTTT. It encodes CASSLDVQGSIFTDTQYF.

Of note for this clonotype: This may come from a read error, since a much larger clone is one base off. The CDR3 here is CASRPLADEQFF. In DNA form, the CDR3 reads TGTGCCAGCAGACCTCTGGCCGATGAGCAGTTCTTC. The V and J genes are TRBV7-2 and TRBJ2-1; D remains ambiguous. V gave up 6 bases and J gave up 8 bases, with 11 bases separating them. CDR3 length: 12 amino acids. CDR1 and CDR2 (germline): SGHTA, FQGNSA.